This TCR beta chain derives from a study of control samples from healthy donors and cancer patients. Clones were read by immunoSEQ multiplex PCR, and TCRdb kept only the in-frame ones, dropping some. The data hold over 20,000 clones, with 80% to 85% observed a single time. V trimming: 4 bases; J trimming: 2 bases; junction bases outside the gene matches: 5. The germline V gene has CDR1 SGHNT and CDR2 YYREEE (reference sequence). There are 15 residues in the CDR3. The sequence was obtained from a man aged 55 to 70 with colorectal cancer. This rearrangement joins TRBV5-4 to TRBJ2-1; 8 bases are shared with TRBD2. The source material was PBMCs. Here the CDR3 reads CASSGQRGPYNEQFF. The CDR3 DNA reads TGTGCCAGCAGCGGCCAGCGGGGGCCCTACAATGAGCAGTTCTTC.